The subject of this entry is one T cell receptor beta chain. This sample was taken from a study of human T cells and chemical hapten exposure. Study in general: Diphenylcyclopropenone was applied weekly to patients' scalps across the roughly 25-week study.

The germline V gene has CDR1 DFQATT and CDR2 SNEGSKA (reference sequence). The CDR3 contains 10 residues. This sample's time point: pre-sensitization, week 0. Treatment in this sample: therapeutic diphenylcyclopropenone sensitization with weekly scalp DPC. TCRdb analysed the RACE reads with MiXCR anew, one entry per CDR3 protein. The table records 270,000 or so distinct CDR3 sequences, 7.5% to 8% of them present only once. J is TRBJ1-1 and V is TRBV20-1; D ambiguous. Here the sequenced sample was whole blood, taken in connection with sensitization to the hapten diphenylcyclopropenone (DPC). The sequence was obtained from a young man with alopecia areata. Some clones in this sample may be carry-over from other donors' samples. The CDR3 DNA follows: TGCATCCCAAGGATCACTGAAGCTTTCTTT. Protein: CIPRITEAFF.